A single sample gave rise to the 31 T cell receptor beta chains below, sequenced in a study of identical twins. MiXCR, applied by TCRdb to the 5' RACE reads, yields one record per CDR3 protein. The profile covers a few hundred thousand distinct CDR3 sequences, with about 13% appearing a single time and approximately 0.98% taken by the ten largest. These data were also filed under a second study, of yellow fever vaccine responses in identical twins.

Material: CD4+ T cells sorted from blood. The receptors stem from a woman under 30 in good health.

The J gene is TRBJ2-1, the V gene TRBV15; possible D gene TRBD1, 6 bases. Germline V gene sequence: CDR1 LNHNV, CDR2 YYDKDF (reference sequence). Trimming took 1 base from V and 5 from J, leaving 9 bases between them. This CDR3 has 14 amino acids. Here the CDR3 DNA reads TGTGCCACCAGCAGAGGGACAGCTGACAATGAGCAGTTCTTC. Translated, it gives CATSRGTADNEQFF.

This clonotype was recorded many times. The chain is built from TRBV12-3 or TRBV12-4 and TRBJ2-6, with D perhaps TRBD1 (6 bases). This CDR3 has 17 residues. Trimming removed 8 bases from V and 0 bases from J, with 17 bases in between. The CDR3 sequence: CASVFGQILSGANVLTF. DNA for the CDR3: TGTGCCAGCGTCTTCGGACAGATCCTCTCTGGGGCCAACGTCCTGACTTTC.

This clonotype was seen more than once but under ten times. The rearrangement links TRBV2 to TRBJ2-2; D may be TRBD1 or TRBD2 (5 bases each). The germline CDR1 and CDR2 sequences are SNHLY and FYNNEI. Between the trimmed V and J ends, which lost 7 bases and 1 base, there was a span of 16 bases. The CDR3 has 16 amino acids. CDR3 in DNA: TGTGCCAGCACGGGGCGACGAGAACAGAACACCGGGGAGCTGTTTTTT. Its protein product is CASTGRREQNTGELFF.

This clonotype was seen only a few times. The chain is built from TRBV5-4 and TRBJ2-1, with D unresolved. Germline assignment: CDR1 SGHNT and CDR2 YYREEE (reference sequence). V was pared by 1 base and J by 5 bases, with 10 bases between. The CDR3 covers 14 residues. The CDR3 coding sequence is TGTGCCAGCAGCTTGTTATCCGAGAACAATGAGCAGTTCTTC. It codes for CASSLLSENNEQFF.

The chain combines TRBV28 with TRBJ2-3, with D possibly being TRBD1 or TRBD2 (5 bases each). Trimming shortened V by 2 bases and J by 4 bases, and 13 bases separated the two germline ends. This CDR3 comprises 15 residues. In germline, CDR1 is MDHEN, CDR2 SYDVKM. The CDR3 DNA follows: TGTGCCAGCAGTTTACCACAGGCGGGTTCAGATACGCAGTATTTT. This encodes CASSLPQAGSDTQYF.

There are a few counts of this clonotype. This sequence joins TRBV7-2 and TRBJ2-1; TRBD2 might be the D (6 bases). CDR1 and CDR2 from the germline V gene are SGHTA and FQGNSA. V lost 5 bases and J lost 2, with 13 bases in between. The CDR3 loop spans 15 amino acids. The CDR3 DNA sequence: TGTGCCAGCAGCCCCCGAGCGGGTCCCTACAATGAGCAGTTCTTC. Protein: CASSPRAGPYNEQFF.

The chain has TRBV19 and TRBJ2-5, with 12 nucleotides matching TRBD2. The CDR3 covers 17 residues. Per germline, CDR1 LNHDA and CDR2 SQIVND (reference sequence). V trimming: 3 bases; J trimming: 5 bases; junction bases outside the gene matches: 10. The CDR3 nucleotides read TGTGCCAGTAGTATCGGAGCTAGCGGGAGGGCCGGTGAGACCCAGTACTTC. Amino acids: CASSIGASGRAGETQYF.

The chain joins TRBV10-3 to TRBJ2-6, with TRBD1 identical over 9 bases. Trimming removed 6 bases from V and 0 bases from J; junction bases left unmatched: 9. The CDR3 totals 18 residues. Per the germline V gene, CDR1 is ENHRY and CDR2 is SYGVKD. The CDR3: CAIRGYGQGNSGANVLTF. In DNA, the CDR3 is TGTGCCATCAGGGGGTACGGACAGGGGAACTCTGGGGCCAACGTCCTGACTTTC.

This clonotype was detected a few times. The DNA of the CDR3 is TGTGCCAGCTCACCAAAGGCGGCAGTTGACGAGCAGTACTTC. The encoded protein is CASSPKAAVDEQYF. The chain links TRBV18 to TRBJ2-7; unclear D gene. CDR1 is KGHSH, CDR2 LQKENI, per germline. CDR3 length equals 14 residues. With 2 bases removed from V and 5 bases from J, the gap between germline ends came to 13 bases.

The rearrangement joins TRBV11-2 to TRBJ2-4; TRBD1 matches 7 bases. The J segment lost 0 bases and the V segment lost 4 bases, leaving 9 bases of the junction unmatched. The CDR3 is 17 residues long. Germline CDR1 SGHAT, CDR2 FQNNGV. CDR3 sequence reads: CASSSATGIGAKNIQYF. The DNA for the CDR3 is TGTGCCAGCAGCTCCGCGACAGGGATTGGAGCCAAAAACATTCAGTACTTC.

The rearrangement links TRBV20-1 to TRBJ1-1; unclear D gene. The germline gives CDR1 DFQATT, CDR2 SNEGSKA (reference sequence). There are 15 residues in the CDR3. V dropped 0 bases and J dropped 1 base, with 12 bases sitting between them. The CDR3 reads CSARDHIAANTEAFF. DNA of the CDR3: TGCAGTGCTAGAGATCATATAGCGGCGAACACTGAAGCTTTCTTT.

The J gene is TRBJ1-3, the V gene TRBV7-9; D not certain. The CDR3 loop spans 13 amino acids. Trimming took off 5 bases at V and 5 bases at J, with 10 bases between the two ends. From germline, CDR1 is SEHNR and CDR2 FQNEAQ (reference sequence). The CDR3 sequence is CASSEDKRNTIYF. In nucleotides, the CDR3 is TGTGCCAGCAGCGAGGATAAGAGAAACACCATATATTTT.

In this sample, this clonotype turned up a few times. This chain connects TRBV28 to TRBJ2-5, with 7 nucleotides matching TRBD2. The CDR3 is 15 amino acids. V lost 4 bases, J lost 5 bases, and 10 bases stayed unmatched. The germline gives CDR1 MDHEN, CDR2 SYDVKM. CDR3 coding DNA: TGTGCCAGCAGTTCCTCAGTCTTGGGAGGGGAGACCCAGTACTTC. This sequence encodes CASSSSVLGGETQYF.

Ten or more counts support this clonotype. This chain connects TRBV2 to TRBJ2-3; no clear D. The germline V gene has CDR1 SNHLY and CDR2 FYNNEI. The CDR3 consists of 13 residues. Between the trimmed V and J ends, which lost 6 bases and 0 bases, there was a span of 7 bases. Written as DNA, the CDR3 is TGTGCCAGCAGAGACCTAAGCACAGATACGCAGTATTTT. Protein sequence: CASRDLSTDTQYF.

V usage is TRBV4-3 and J usage is TRBJ2-3; 9 bases map to TRBD2. J lost 2 bases, V lost 1 base, and 4 bases had no gene match. Germline V CDR1 and CDR2: LGHNA, YSLEER. The CDR3 is 16 amino acids. CDR3 nucleotides: TGCGCCAGCAGCCAAGCCGGGACTAGCTCCACAGATACGCAGTATTTT. It encodes CASSQAGTSSTDTQYF.

In its sample, this clonotype was seen many times. An end of the junction differs from the germline gene, which may be a read error. The chain has TRBV12-3 or TRBV12-4 and TRBJ2-5, with D possibly TRBD1 on 7 matching bases. The CDR3 totals 13 residues. The CDR3 DNA follows: TGCGCCAGCAGCGGAGGGGGCAGGGAGACCCAGTACTTC. This sequence encodes CASSGGGRETQYF.

The gene calls are TRBV7-9 and TRBJ2-3; D is perhaps TRBD2 (6 bases). This CDR3 contains 15 residues. Germline V lookup: CDR1 SEHNR, CDR2 FQNEAQ (reference sequence). The germline V and J ends were trimmed by 5 bases and 2 bases, with 14 bases remaining between them. This chain's CDR3 is CASSPGRTDTDTQYF. In DNA form, the CDR3 reads TGTGCCAGCAGCCCGGGGAGGACCGACACAGATACGCAGTATTTT.

The V and J genes are TRBV9 and TRBJ1-5; D perhaps matches TRBD1 (6 bases). V was trimmed by 0 bases and J by 7 bases, leaving 20 bases between them. The CDR3 extends over 17 amino acids. From germline, CDR1 is SGDLS and CDR2 YYNGEE. The CDR3, as DNA: TGTGCCAGCAGCGTAGTCCTGGACAGTGGGCCTGGGCAGCCCCAGCATTTT. Translated: CASSVVLDSGPGQPQHF.

V is TRBV28 and J is TRBJ2-7; the match to TRBD1 covers 9 bases. The V gene's germline CDR1 is MDHEN and CDR2 SYDVKM. The V segment lost 5 bases and the J segment 6 bases; nucleotides outside the gene matches: 8. The CDR3 consists of 14 residues. The CDR3 is CASSEPGTGREQYF. The CDR3 nucleotides read TGTGCCAGCAGTGAACCCGGGACAGGGCGCGAGCAGTACTTC.

This clonotype has a handful of counts. The rearrangement joins TRBV7-2 to TRBJ2-7, with 7 bases aligning to TRBD2. CDR1 is SGHTA, CDR2 FQGNSA, per germline. With V trimmed by 4 bases and J by 6 bases, 18 bases remained unmatched. The CDR3 is 17 amino acids. The CDR3 sequence is CASSSLTWGGRRGEQYF. The CDR3 DNA reads TGTGCCAGCAGCTCACTAACGTGGGGGGGACGACGTGGCGAGCAGTACTTC.

The rearrangement links TRBV2 to TRBJ1-3; tentatively, D is TRBD1 (5 bases). Germline V gene sequence: CDR1 SNHLY, CDR2 FYNNEI. V shed 6 bases and J shed 0 bases, with 12 bases lying between them. The length of the CDR3 is 15 residues. The CDR3 here is CASRADSNSGNTIYF. The CDR3, as DNA: TGTGCCAGCAGGGCTGACAGCAACTCTGGAAACACCATATATTTT.

This clonotype was found a few times. This sequence joins TRBV18 and TRBJ2-1, with D uncertain. The V and J ends lost 8 bases and 5 bases respectively, with 10 bases between them. The CDR3 contains 12 residues. The V gene's germline CDR1 is KGHSH and CDR2 LQKENI. The CDR3 DNA reads as TGTGCCAGCGGCAGGTCGGACAATGAGCAGTTCTTC. This encodes CASGRSDNEQFF.

This clonotype has a handful of counts. The chain uses TRBV28 and TRBJ1-4, with 8 bases that match TRBD1. The CDR3 is made up of 15 amino acids. Germline V CDR1 and CDR2: MDHEN, SYDVKM. The V gene end was trimmed by 7 bases and the J gene end by 3 bases; junction bases not matched to a gene: 7. The CDR3, as DNA: TGTGCCAGCACCCTGACAGGGGCGTCTAATGAAAAACTGTTTTTT. Its protein product is CASTLTGASNEKLFF.

In its sample, this clonotype was seen a few times. The chain combines TRBV20-1 with TRBJ2-3; TRBD2 matches 14 bases. V lost 5 bases to trimming and J lost 1 base; unmatched junction nucleotides: 11. Germline lookup yields CDR1 DFQATT and CDR2 SNEGSKA (reference sequence). The CDR3 contains 18 residues. Written as DNA, the CDR3 is TGCAGTGCTCATCGACTAGCGGGGGGGCCAATCGGCACAGATACGCAGTATTTT. Translated: CSAHRLAGGPIGTDTQYF.

This chain uses TRBV11-1 with TRBJ1-5; 9 bases line up with TRBD1. The CDR3 contains 18 residues. Germline V lookup: CDR1 SGHAT, CDR2 FQDESV (reference sequence). J was trimmed by 3 bases and V by 0 bases; bases with no gene match: 9. This chain's CDR3 is CASSLAPGQGGYNQPQHF. The CDR3 bases are TGTGCCAGCAGCTTAGCCCCGGGACAGGGTGGATACAATCAGCCCCAGCATTTT.

The chain employs TRBV15 and TRBJ2-5; D assignment may be TRBD1 or TRBD2 (5 bases each). The germline V and J ends were trimmed by 8 bases and 5 bases, with 18 bases remaining between them. The CDR3 extends over 14 amino acids. CDR1 is LNHNV, CDR2 YYDKDF, per germline (reference sequence). This CDR3 reads CATDRGRSWETQYF. DNA for the CDR3: TGTGCCACCGACCGGGGCCGAAGTTGGGAGACCCAGTACTTC.

The rearrangement uses TRBV11-2 and TRBJ2-2, with D possibly TRBD1 on 6 matching bases. V shed 5 bases and J shed 6 bases, with 25 bases lying between them. This CDR3 spans 18 amino acids. Germline lookup yields CDR1 SGHAT and CDR2 FQNNGV. DNA of the CDR3: TGTGCCAGCAGCCCTACTGCCTTGCTCTACAGGGTCTCCGGGGAGCTGTTTTTT. Its protein is CASSPTALLYRVSGELFF.

This clonotype was observed a handful of times. V is TRBV5-1 and J is TRBJ2-1; 9 bases line up with TRBD1. This CDR3 region has 15 residues. After removal of 0 bases from V and 7 bases from J, the junction contained 5 bases not matched to a gene. CDR1 is SGHRS, CDR2 YFSETQ, per germline. As DNA, the CDR3 is TGCGCCAGCAGCTTGGGGGACAGGGATAGAAATGAGCAGTTCTTC. Translated, it gives CASSLGDRDRNEQFF.

This clonotype was seen only a few times. The chain uses TRBV19 and TRBJ1-2; no definite D call. Per the germline V gene, CDR1 is LNHDA and CDR2 is SQIVND (reference sequence). This CDR3 comprises 13 residues. V was pared by 7 bases and J by 8 bases, with 17 bases between. CDR3 in DNA: TGTGCCAGTAAGGATAAAGGTCCCTTAGGCTACACCTTC. Its translation: CASKDKGPLGYTF.

The table lists this clonotype with many counts. This chain links TRBV24-1 with TRBJ2-1; D gene ambiguous. V was shortened by 4 bases and J by 0 bases, with 12 bases between the two germline ends. This CDR3 is built from 16 residues. Germline V gives CDR1 KGHDR, CDR2 SFDVKD. CDR3 region: CATSEPNTDSYNEQFF. The DNA of the CDR3 is TGTGCCACCAGTGAGCCGAATACCGACTCCTACAATGAGCAGTTCTTC.

This clonotype was counted between two and nine times. J is TRBJ2-4 and V is TRBV7-9, with 9 bases matching TRBD1. The CDR3 loop spans 14 amino acids. CDR1 and CDR2 (germline): SEHNR, FQNEAQ (reference sequence). V dropped 5 bases and J dropped 7; count of bases not matched to a gene: 6. This CDR3 is CASSPGTGRNIQYF. The CDR3 DNA follows: TGTGCCAGCAGCCCCGGGACAGGGCGGAACATTCAGTACTTC.